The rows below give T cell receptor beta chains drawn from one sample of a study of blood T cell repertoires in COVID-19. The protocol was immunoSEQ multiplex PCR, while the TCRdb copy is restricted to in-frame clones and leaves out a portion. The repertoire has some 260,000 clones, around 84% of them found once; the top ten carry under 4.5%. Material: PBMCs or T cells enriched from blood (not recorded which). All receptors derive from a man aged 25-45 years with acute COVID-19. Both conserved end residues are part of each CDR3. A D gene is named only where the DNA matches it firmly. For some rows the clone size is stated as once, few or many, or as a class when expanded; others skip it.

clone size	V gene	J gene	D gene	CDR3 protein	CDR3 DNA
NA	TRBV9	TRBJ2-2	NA	CASSPSERINTGELFF	TGTGCCAGCAGCCCCTCCGAGCGGATCAACACCGGGGAGCTGTTTTTT
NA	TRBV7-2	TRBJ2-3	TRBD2	CASSSRQLAGITDTQYF	TGTGCCAGCAGCTCCCGTCAACTAGCGGGGATCACAGATACGCAGTATTTT
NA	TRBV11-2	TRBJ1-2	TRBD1	CASSSPGQVYGYTF	TGTGCCAGCAGCTCTCCGGGACAGGTCTATGGCTACACCTTC
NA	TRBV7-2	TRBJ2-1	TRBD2	CASSLAAYGGRADEQFF	TGTGCCAGCAGCTTAGCTGCGTATGGCGGGAGGGCGGATGAGCAGTTCTTC
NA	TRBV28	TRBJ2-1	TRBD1	CASRTGGSYNEQFF	TGTGCCAGCAGGACAGGGGGATCCTACAATGAGCAGTTCTTC
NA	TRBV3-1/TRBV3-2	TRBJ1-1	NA	CASSQVDTEAFF	TGTGCCAGCAGCCAAGTCGACACTGAAGCTTTCTTT
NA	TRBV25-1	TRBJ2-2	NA	CASCLSGELFF	TGTGCCAGCTGTCTGTCCGGGGAGCTGTTTTTT
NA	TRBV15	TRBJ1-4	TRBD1	CATSRDRGRFEKLFF	TGTGCCACCAGCAGAGACAGGGGGCGTTTTGAAAAACTGTTTTTT
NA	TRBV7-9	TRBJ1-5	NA	CASKILDQPQHF	TGTGCCAGTAAGATTTTAGATCAGCCCCAGCATTTT
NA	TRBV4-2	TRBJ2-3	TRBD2	CASSQDTSGATDTQYF	TGTGCCAGCAGCCAAGATACTAGCGGGGCAACAGATACGCAGTATTTT
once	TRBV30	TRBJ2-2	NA	CAWSVMNGGELFF	TGTGCCTGGAGTGTGATGAACGGCGGGGAGCTGTTTTTT
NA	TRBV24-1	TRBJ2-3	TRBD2	CATSGGLAGAGDTQYF	TGTGCCACCAGTGGGGGACTAGCGGGAGCTGGAGATACGCAGTATTTT
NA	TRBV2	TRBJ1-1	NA	CASIKQGGDTEAFF	TGTGCCAGCATTAAACAGGGAGGGGACACTGAAGCTTTCTTT
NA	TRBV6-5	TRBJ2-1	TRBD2	CASSSRRGSYNEQFF	TGTGCCAGCAGTTCCAGGCGGGGGAGCTACAATGAGCAGTTCTTC
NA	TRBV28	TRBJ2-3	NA	CASRLRGTDTQYF	TGTGCCAGCAGGCTCAGGGGCACAGATACGCAGTATTTT
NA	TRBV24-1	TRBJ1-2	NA	CATSASGVNYGYTF	TGTGCCACCAGTGCATCAGGGGTTAACTATGGCTACACCTTC
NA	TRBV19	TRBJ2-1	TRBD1	CASRNTRTGRKNEQFF	TGTGCCAGTAGAAATACTAGGACAGGGAGGAAGAATGAGCAGTTCTTC
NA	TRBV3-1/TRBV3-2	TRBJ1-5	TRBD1	CASSQEGGTGGQPQHF	TGTGCCAGCAGCCAAGAAGGGGGGACAGGGGGTCAGCCCCAGCATTTT
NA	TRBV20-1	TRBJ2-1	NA	CSASPAGRYNEQFF	TGCAGTGCTAGTCCGGCGGGGCGATACAATGAGCAGTTCTTC
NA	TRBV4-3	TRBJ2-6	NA	CASSHLAVSGANVLTF	TGCGCCAGCAGCCATCTGGCCGTCTCTGGGGCCAACGTCCTGACTTTC
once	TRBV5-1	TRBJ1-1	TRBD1	CASSLGQGFTEAFF	TGCGCCAGCAGCTTGGGACAGGGGTTCACTGAAGCTTTCTTT
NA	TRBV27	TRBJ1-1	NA	CASMIGGAGPRDRNEAFF	TGTGCCAGCATGATAGGGGGAGCGGGGCCTCGTGACAGAAATGAAGCTTTCTTT
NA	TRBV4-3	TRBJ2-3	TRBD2	CASSQDATSATDTQYF	TGCGCCAGCAGCCAAGATGCGACTAGCGCAACAGATACGCAGTATTTT
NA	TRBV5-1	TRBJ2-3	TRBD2	CASSWRLAGGPDTQYF	TGTGCCAGCAGCTGGAGACTAGCGGGAGGGCCAGATACGCAGTATTTT
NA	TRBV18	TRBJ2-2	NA	CASSPDRNLAGELFF	TGTGCCAGCTCGCCAGACAGGAACCTTGCCGGGGAGCTGTTTTTT
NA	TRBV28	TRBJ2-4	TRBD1	CASSLSWTGTKNIQYF	TGTGCCAGCAGTTTATCCTGGACAGGGACCAAAAACATTCAGTACTTC
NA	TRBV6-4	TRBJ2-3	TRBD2	CASSGLAGITDTQYF	TGTGCCAGCTCCGGACTAGCGGGGATCACAGATACGCAGTATTTT
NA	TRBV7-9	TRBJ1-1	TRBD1	CASSLGDREAFF	TGTGCCAGCAGCTTAGGGGACAGAGAAGCTTTCTTT
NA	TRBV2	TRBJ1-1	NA	CASSESVNTEAFF	TGTGCCAGCAGTGAATCGGTCAACACTGAAGCTTTCTTT
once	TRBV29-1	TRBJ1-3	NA	CSVEDAQGRNTIYF	TGCAGCGTTGAAGATGCACAGGGTAGAAACACCATATATTTT
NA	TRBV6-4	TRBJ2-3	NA	CASSETGTDTQYF	TGTGCCAGCAGTGAAACAGGCACAGATACGCAGTATTTT
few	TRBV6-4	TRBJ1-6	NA	CASSDSLGSNSPLHF	TGTGCCAGCAGTGACTCGTTGGGGAGTAATTCACCCCTCCACTTT
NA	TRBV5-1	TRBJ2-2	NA	CASSLLLALGRGTGELFF	TGTGCCAGCAGCTTGTTATTGGCGTTGGGCAGGGGCACCGGGGAGCTGTTTTTT
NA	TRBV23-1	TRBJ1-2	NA	CASSQSPENYGYTF	TGCGCCAGCAGTCAATCGCCCGAGAACTATGGCTACACCTTC
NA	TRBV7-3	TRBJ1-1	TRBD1	CASSGTGRSEAFF	TGTGCCAGCAGTGGGACAGGGAGGTCTGAAGCTTTCTTT
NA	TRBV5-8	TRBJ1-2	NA	CASSPPGVQYGYTF	TGTGCCAGCAGCCCCCCGGGGGTACAGTATGGCTACACCTTC
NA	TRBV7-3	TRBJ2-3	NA	CASSRGDGRTDTQYF	TGTGCCAGCAGTCGCGGGGACGGTCGCACAGATACGCAGTATTTT
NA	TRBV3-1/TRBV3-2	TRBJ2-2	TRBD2	CASSLGLAGTVLNTGELFF	TGTGCCAGCAGCCTGGGACTAGCGGGGACTGTATTGAACACCGGGGAGCTGTTTTTT
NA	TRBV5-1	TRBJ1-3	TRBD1	CASSREMSAGGRSGNTIYF	TGTGCCAGCAGCCGCGAGATGAGTGCAGGGGGCAGATCTGGAAACACCATATATTTT
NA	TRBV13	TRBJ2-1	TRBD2	CASSRIGLARHEQFF	TGTGCCAGCAGCCGAATAGGACTAGCCCGGCATGAGCAGTTCTTC
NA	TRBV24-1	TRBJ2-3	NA	CATSDRGRGTDTQYF	TGTGCCACCAGTGATCGCGGCAGGGGCACAGATACGCAGTATTTT
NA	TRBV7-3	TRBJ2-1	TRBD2	CASSLRPGTSGSSEQFF	TGTGCCAGCAGCTTAAGGCCAGGGACTAGCGGGAGTAGTGAGCAGTTCTTC
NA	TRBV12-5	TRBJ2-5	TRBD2	CASGSLISGRGETQYF	TGTGCTAGTGGTTCCTTGATTAGCGGGAGGGGAGAGACCCAGTACTTC
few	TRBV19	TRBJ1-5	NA	CASSRAHQPQHF	TGTGCCAGTAGTAGGGCCCATCAGCCCCAGCATTTT
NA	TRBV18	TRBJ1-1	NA	CASKRTDESFEAFF	TGTGCCAGCAAAAGGACAGACGAAAGCTTTGAAGCTTTCTTT